A single sample gave rise to the 18 T cell receptor beta chains below, sequenced in a study of CD8+ T cells in alopecia areata (dated by TCRdb to 2017 to 2018). Library generation was performed with the immunoSEQ multiplex PCR assay. For TCR sequencing, RNA was extracted from every sample and reverse transcribed into cDNA to serve as template. The immuneACCESS repertoire file appears here via TCRdb, limited to in-frame rearrangements. These files lack a portion of the clones; in checked studies, under half of the deficit traces to unresolved V genes, and the cause of the others is not known. For this sample the table reports around 300,000 clones, with no clone seen just once. The ten top clones hold around 1.2% of the sample. Cells from mouse cutaneous lymph nodes were pooled, stained for CD4, CD8alpha, NKG2D, NKG2ACE and other markers, and then sorted on a BD Influx. Material for sequencing was CD4+ T cells sorted from a lymph node. The receptor set was obtained from a C3H/HeJ mouse with alopecia areata. This strain possesses the MHC haplotype H2-k.

This clone was counted many times. Genes and germline are mouse. The read finishes 4 residues shy of the CDR3 end, and the germline J gene is used to complete it. V usage is TRBV13-1 and J usage is TRBJ2-2; D ambiguous. This CDR3 is 15 amino acids long. Trimming removed 1 base from V and 3 bases from J, with 10 bases in between. Germline lookup yields CDR1 NSHNY and CDR2 SYGAGN. The DNA read from the CDR3 is TGTGCCAGCAGTGATTGGAGGGTAGACACCGGG. It is translated as CASSDWRVDTG. The full CDR3 protein reads CASSDWRVDTGQLYF.

This clone came up a few times. Mouse gene names and germline throughout. The CDR3 reads CASSSLGGQDTQYF. The sequenced part of the CDR3 DNA is TGTGCCAGCAGCTCCCTGGGGGGTCAAGAC. The chain recombines TRBV5 with TRBJ2-5; 8 bases align to TRBD2. The read gets to within 4 residues of the CDR3 end, and the germline J gene fills in the rest. Germline trimming cut 5 bases from V and 3 bases from J; bases unmatched to any gene: 4. This CDR3 spans 14 amino acids. From germline, CDR1 is LGHNA and CDR2 YNLKQL (reference sequence).

A note on this clone: The germline and genes are mouse ones. The read gets to within 4 residues of the CDR3 end, and the germline J gene fills in the rest. The genes are TRBV13-1 and TRBJ2-3; TRBD2 aligns across 7 bases. The V and J ends lost 2 bases and 0 bases, in that order; junction bases with no gene match: 6. The CDR3 runs to 16 residues. In germline, CDR1 is NSHNY, CDR2 SYGAGN. The CDR3 DNA, read in part, is TGTGCCAGCAGTGAGATTGGGGGGACTAGTGCAGAA. Amino acid sequence: CASSEIGGTSAE. The entire CDR3 reads CASSEIGGTSAETLYF.

About this clone: Mouse gene names and germline throughout. The sequence runs out 4 residues before the end of the CDR3; the remainder is reconstructed from the germline J gene. The chain is built from TRBV13-2 and TRBJ2-2, with a possible D match to TRBD1 (7 bases). The V end lost 0 bases, the J end lost 2 bases, and 11 bases lay between the germline ends. The CDR3 sequence is 16 residues long. From germline, CDR1 is NNHNN and CDR2 SYGAGS (reference sequence). CDR3 protein: CASGDEGARNTGQLYF. CDR3 DNA (partial): TGTGCCAGCGGTGATGAGGGGGCGCGGAACACCGGG.

This clone was counted at least ten times. Genes and germline come from the mouse. The read falls 4 residues short of the CDR3 end, and the missing part is taken from the germline J gene. Other DNA sequences in the same sample also yield this CDR3. The V and J genes are TRBV1 and TRBJ2-3, with TRBD2 matching over 11 bases. V shed 1 base, J shed 0 bases, and the junction held 3 bases outside the gene matches. This CDR3 comprises 17 residues. Germline loops: CDR1 NSQYPW, CDR2 LRSPGD (reference sequence). CDR3 sequence: CTCSAGLGGTSAETLYF. The sequenced CDR3 bases are TGCACCTGCAGTGCAGGACTGGGGGGGACTAGTGCAGAA.

With respect to this clone: The gene names here belong to mouse. The read gets to within 4 residues of the CDR3 end, and the germline J gene fills in the rest. This sample includes further DNA sequences coding for the same CDR3. This chain links TRBV5 with TRBJ2-1, with D hard to call. The germline gives CDR1 LGHNA, CDR2 YNLKQL (reference sequence). The ends were cut back, 2 bases at V and 0 bases at J, with 5 bases in the middle. This CDR3 has 14 amino acids. The CDR3 bases that were read are TGTGCCAGCAGCCAAACAAATAACTATGCT. It codes for CASSQTNNYA. The CDR3 in full is CASSQTNNYAEQFF.

Points on this clone: Gene names follow the mouse nomenclature. The DNA ends 4 residues before the CDR3 does, and the rest of the CDR3 is filled in from the germline J gene. The chain uses TRBV19 and TRBJ2-2; 8 nucleotides align to TRBD2. V lost 6 bases to trimming and J lost 2 bases; unmatched junction nucleotides: 6. The germline CDR1 and CDR2 sequences are FNHDT and SITEND (reference sequence). This CDR3 contains 15 residues. This chain's CDR3 is CASIKLGGNTGQLYF. Incomplete CDR3 DNA: TGTGCCAGCATCAAGCTGGGGGGTAACACCGGG.

A few counts support this clone. Gene and germline names: mouse. The read terminates 4 residues before the CDR3 end, so the remaining end is supplied by the germline J gene. Other DNA sequences in this sample translate to the same CDR3. This sequence joins TRBV5 and TRBJ2-1; 9 bases align to TRBD2. J lost 3 bases, V lost 4 bases, and 1 base had no gene match. Germline-derived CDR1 and CDR2 are LGHNA and YNLKQL (reference sequence). This CDR3 is 14 amino acids long. The CDR3 bases that were read are TGTGCCAGCAGCCCGACTGGGGGCTATGCT. This codes for CASSPTGGYA. The full CDR3 sequence reads CASSPTGGYAEQFF.

In this sample, this clone turned up a few times. Germline and genes here are mouse. The CDR3 end is not reached by the read, which stops 4 residues before it; the germline J gene fills it in. In the same sample, other DNA sequences code for this CDR3. V gene TRBV19 combines with J gene TRBJ1-2, with no clear D. Trimming stripped 3 bases from V and 2 bases from J, with 5 bases between. Germline CDR1 reads FNHDT; CDR2 reads SITEND (reference sequence). The CDR3 sequence is 12 residues long. This CDR3 is CASSRGNSDYTF. CDR3 DNA (partial): TGTGCCAGCAGTAGAGGGAACTCC. The variable domain in full, with the rest retrieved from reference TRBV19 and TRBJ1-2, is GGIITQTPKFLIGQEGQKLTLKCQQNFNHDTMYWYRQDSGKGLRLIYYSITENDLQKGDLSEGYDASREKKSSFSLTVTSAQKNEMAVFLCASSRGNSDYTFGSGTRLLVI.

This clone was detected only a few times. With a much larger clone just one base away, this may be a read error. Gene names follow the mouse nomenclature. The read comes to an end 4 residues before the CDR3 does, leaving the germline J gene to fill in the end. J is TRBJ2-7 and V is TRBV1; TRBD2 matches at 8 bases. This CDR3 has 15 residues. J gave up 0 bases and V 1 base, and 2 bases lay outside the gene matches. Germline V CDR1 and CDR2: NSQYPW, LRSPGD (reference sequence). The CDR3 DNA, read in part, is TGCACCTGCAGTGCAGTGGGGGGGAACTCCTAT. It is translated as CTCSAVGGNSY. The whole CDR3 sequence is CTCSAVGGNSYEQYF. The variable domain in full, completed from reference TRBV1 and TRBJ2-7, reads VTLLEQNPRWRLVPRGQAVNLRCILKNSQYPWMSWYQQDLQKQLQWLFTLRSPGDKEVKSLPGADYLATRVTDTELRLQVANMSQGRTLYCTCSAVGGNSYEQYFGPGTRLTVL.

In regard to this clone: The genes are named according to mouse. CDR3 loop: CTCSVDRGSAETLYF. CDR3 DNA, as far as it was read: TGCACCTGCAGTGTCGACAGGGGTAGTGCAGAA. The chain joins TRBV1 to TRBJ2-3, with 8 bases aligning to TRBD1. The sequence runs out 4 residues before the end of the CDR3; the remainder is reconstructed from the germline J gene. V lost 4 bases to trimming and J lost 0 bases; unmatched junction nucleotides: 3. Germline V gene sequence: CDR1 NSQYPW, CDR2 LRSPGD (reference sequence). The CDR3 consists of 15 residues.

This clone was observed a few times. Genes here carry mouse names. The read ends 4 residues before the CDR3 terminus; that terminus is restored from the germline J gene. This sample also contains other DNA sequences that code for the same CDR3. V and J are TRBV13-3 and TRBJ1-1; D is possibly TRBD1 (6 bases). Per germline, CDR1 NNHDY and CDR2 SYVADS. The CDR3 consists of 12 residues. Incomplete CDR3 DNA: TGTGCCAGCAGTGTGGGACAAACA. Translating gives CASSVGQT. In full, the CDR3 is CASSVGQTEVFF.

This clone was found many times. The listed genes are named as in mouse. The read ends 4 residues early relative to the CDR3; the germline J gene fills the gap. The rearrangement uses TRBV31 and TRBJ1-2, with 11 bases matching TRBD1. Germline-derived CDR1 and CDR2 are GKSSPN and SITVG. This CDR3 is 13 amino acids long. V gave up 3 bases and J gave up 3 bases; unmatched junction bases: 0. The chain's CDR3 is CAWRGQGDSDYTF. The CDR3 bases that were read are TGTGCCTGGAGGGGACAGGGGGACTCC.

This clone has more than one count but fewer than ten. Gene labels here are mouse ones. The read terminates 4 residues ahead of where the CDR3 ends, so the germline J gene completes it. The chain carries TRBV1 and TRBJ2-4, with a possible D match to TRBD2 (6 bases). The CDR3 sequence is 15 residues long. Germline loops: CDR1 NSQYPW, CDR2 LRSPGD (reference sequence). The germline V and J ends were trimmed by 3 bases and 3 bases, with 13 bases remaining between them. CDR3: CTCSARGERQNTLYF. The sequenced part of the CDR3 DNA is TGCACCTGCAGTGCCCGGGGGGAGAGACAAAAC.

This clone has only a few counts. Mouse names are used for the genes. The CDR3 is cut off 4 residues early in the read; its end comes from the germline J gene. This chain connects TRBV31 to TRBJ2-3; the match to TRBD2 covers 12 bases. Trimming at V came to 0 bases and at J to 0 bases, leaving 4 bases not matched to a gene. CDR1 is GKSSPN, CDR2 SITVG, per germline. The CDR3 extends over 17 amino acids. CDR3 sequence reads: CAWSLGLGGTSAETLYF. The part of the CDR3 DNA that was read is TGTGCCTGGAGTCTCGGACTGGGGGGGACTAGTGCAGAA.

The sample holds a few counts of this clone. Gene names are the mouse ones. The CDR3 goes on 4 residues after the read ends, and that part is filled in from the germline J gene. The chain couples TRBV1 to TRBJ2-2; TRBD1 aligns across 9 bases. Trimming at V came to 2 bases and at J to 0 bases, leaving 4 bases not matched to a gene. Germline loops: CDR1 NSQYPW, CDR2 LRSPGD (reference sequence). The CDR3 has 17 residues. The CDR3 sequence is CTCSASRQGANTGQLYF. Incomplete CDR3 DNA: TGCACCTGCAGTGCATCCCGACAGGGGGCAAACACCGGG.

A remark on this clone: The gene names given are mouse names. The read finishes 4 residues shy of the CDR3 end, and the germline J gene is used to complete it. J is TRBJ1-2 and V is TRBV1; TRBD1 is a possible D gene (5 bases). Germline CDR1 is NSQYPW and CDR2 is LRSPGD (reference sequence). The length of the CDR3 is 15 residues. Trimming took 0 bases from V and 4 from J, leaving 12 bases between them. CDR3 sequence: CTCSADPGRGSDYTF. The sequenced CDR3 bases are TGCACCTGCAGTGCAGATCCAGGGAGGGGCTCC. The complete variable domain, with remaining parts taken from reference TRBV1 and TRBJ1-2, reads VTLLEQNPRWRLVPRGQAVNLRCILKNSQYPWMSWYQQDLQKQLQWLFTLRSPGDKEVKSLPGADYLATRVTDTELRLQVANMSQGRTLYCTCSADPGRGSDYTFGSGTRLLVI.

On this clone: Gene names and germline refer to mouse. The read terminates 4 residues ahead of where the CDR3 ends, so the germline J gene completes it. This chain uses TRBV19 with TRBJ2-5, with D perhaps TRBD1 (7 bases). CDR1 is FNHDT and CDR2 is SITEND in the germline V gene (reference sequence). The CDR3 has 14 amino acids. Partial CDR3 DNA: TGTGCCAGCAGTATAAGGGGGCGCCGGGAC. It encodes CASSIRGRRD. The whole CDR3 sequence is CASSIRGRRDTQYF.